This is a list of T cell receptor beta chains from one sample in a study of T cell responses to AZD1222 COVID-19 vaccine. Clones were read by immunoSEQ multiplex PCR, and TCRdb kept only the in-frame ones, dropping some. This table holds some 120,000 clones, approximately 80% found once. Sample: peripheral blood, taken 28 days after the second AZD1222 dose. These receptors were collected from an adult who received the AZD1222 COVID-19 vaccine. Each CDR3 is given with its conserved first and last residue. D genes are given only for firm matches. The listing skips clone size in some rows; elsewhere it reads once, few, many or a size class.

DNA: TGTGCCAGCAGCCTCCGGGACAGGGGAGGTTATGGCTACACCTTC; CDR3: CASSLRDRGGYGYTF; D: TRBD1; size: .; J: TRBJ1-2; V: TRBV3-1/TRBV3-2
DNA: TGCGCCAGCAGCGACGGGAAAAGGGGTCGAAGGGAGACCCAGTACTTC; CDR3: CASSDGKRGRRETQYF; D: .; size: .; J: TRBJ2-5; V: TRBV5-1
DNA: TGTGCCAGTAGTTGGTCAGGGGAGACTGAAGCTTTCTTT; CDR3: CASSWSGETEAFF; D: .; size: .; J: TRBJ1-1; V: TRBV19
DNA: TGTGCCAGCAGTTTAGCAATAGAAGCTTTCTTT; CDR3: CASSLAIEAFF; D: .; size: .; J: TRBJ1-1; V: TRBV28
DNA: TGTGCCAGCAGTTTTGGGGGTAGGGGTGCGGGCAATCAGCCCCAGCATTTT; CDR3: CASSFGGRGAGNQPQHF; D: .; size: .; J: TRBJ1-5; V: TRBV28
DNA: TGTGCCATTAGAGAGGCCGGACAGGGAGCTAACTATGGCTACACCTTC; CDR3: CAIREAGQGANYGYTF; D: TRBD1; size: .; J: TRBJ1-2; V: TRBV10-3
DNA: TGTGCCAGCAGCGGTCCAGGGGTTGGAGAAAAACTGTTTTTT; CDR3: CASSGPGVGEKLFF; D: .; size: .; J: TRBJ1-4; V: TRBV7-9
DNA: TGTGCCAGTAGTATTGAGTTTACCTATGGCTACACCTTC; CDR3: CASSIEFTYGYTF; D: .; size: .; J: TRBJ1-2; V: TRBV19
DNA: TGCGCCAGCGCCCCCGGGACAGGCAAGACACCCCTCCACTTT; CDR3: CASAPGTGKTPLHF; D: TRBD1; size: .; J: TRBJ1-6; V: TRBV10-1
DNA: TGTGCCAGCAGCTTAGCAGCTGCGGCGGGTGAGCAGTTCTTC; CDR3: CASSLAAAAGEQFF; D: .; size: .; J: TRBJ2-1; V: TRBV7-2
DNA: TGTGCCAGTAGTACAAGTACCATCTATGGCTACACCTTC; CDR3: CASSTSTIYGYTF; D: .; size: .; J: TRBJ1-2; V: TRBV19
DNA: TGTGCCAGCAGTTACGGGGCGGAGGGGCTTCAAGAGACCCAGTACTTC; CDR3: CASSYGAEGLQETQYF; D: .; size: .; J: TRBJ2-5; V: TRBV6-5
DNA: TGTGCCAGCAGCACAGCACATCGTTACGAGCAGTACTTC; CDR3: CASSTAHRYEQYF; D: .; size: once; J: TRBJ2-7; V: TRBV7-2
DNA: TGTGCCAGCAGCCACCTACCCGGGTACCAAGAGACCCAGTACTTC; CDR3: CASSHLPGYQETQYF; D: .; size: .; J: TRBJ2-5; V: TRBV14
DNA: TGTGCCAGCAGTTTGGGACAGCACTACGAGCAGTACTTC; CDR3: CASSLGQHYEQYF; D: TRBD1; size: .; J: TRBJ2-7; V: TRBV2
DNA: TGTGCCAGCACCCAGGGAGTTACTGAAGCTTTCTTT; CDR3: CASTQGVTEAFF; D: .; size: .; J: TRBJ1-1; V: TRBV2
DNA: TGCGCCAGCAGCTCGGACAGCCTTGAAGCTTTCTTT; CDR3: CASSSDSLEAFF; D: .; size: .; J: TRBJ1-1; V: TRBV5-1
DNA: TGTGCCAGCAGCGCTACAACCTACAGGTCTTCCCTCTATGGCTACACCTTC; CDR3: CASSATTYRSSLYGYTF; D: .; size: .; J: TRBJ1-2; V: TRBV21-1
DNA: TGTGCCAGCAGCTTAGCGGAGTCAGATAACACCGGGGAGCTGTTTTTT; CDR3: CASSLAESDNTGELFF; D: .; size: .; J: TRBJ2-2; V: TRBV7-9
DNA: TGCGCCAGCAGCACCTCGACAGGGTACAACAATGAGCAGTTCTTC; CDR3: CASSTSTGYNNEQFF; D: TRBD1; size: .; J: TRBJ2-1; V: TRBV5-1
DNA: TGTGCCAGCAGCGCGACAGGTCAGGCACCCCTCCACTTT; CDR3: CASSATGQAPLHF; D: .; size: few; J: TRBJ1-6; V: TRBV12-3/TRBV12-4
DNA: TGTGCCAGCAGCTTATACGGGGGGGCCGCGAATGAGCAGTTCTTC; CDR3: CASSLYGGAANEQFF; D: TRBD2; size: .; J: TRBJ2-1; V: TRBV11-3
DNA: TGCAGCGTACTTACCGAGACGGCTAACTATGGCTACACCTTC; CDR3: CSVLTETANYGYTF; D: .; size: few; J: TRBJ1-2; V: TRBV29-1
DNA: TGCGCCAGCAGTCCTCTAGCGGACAATGAGCAGTTCTTC; CDR3: CASSPLADNEQFF; D: TRBD2; size: .; J: TRBJ2-1; V: TRBV10-1
DNA: TGTGCCAGCAGACCCGACTGGAGAGGAGGCTATGGCTACACCTTC; CDR3: CASRPDWRGGYGYTF; D: .; size: .; J: TRBJ1-2; V: TRBV14
DNA: TGTGCCAGCAGTACCCAACAGGGGACTGAAGCTTTCTTT; CDR3: CASSTQQGTEAFF; D: TRBD1; size: once; J: TRBJ1-1; V: TRBV12-3/TRBV12-4
DNA: TGTGCCAGCTCACTTCGAATCCTTCTGGGTAACGCTAACTATGGCTACACCTTC; CDR3: CASSLRILLGNANYGYTF; D: .; size: .; J: TRBJ1-2; V: TRBV18
DNA: TGCAGTGCTAGTGGAATAGCCGCCGAACAGACCCAGTACTTC; CDR3: CSASGIAAEQTQYF; D: .; size: once; J: TRBJ2-5; V: TRBV20-1
DNA: TGCGCCAGCAGCCAAGATTCGTCCAGCTATGGCTACACCTTC; CDR3: CASSQDSSSYGYTF; D: .; size: .; J: TRBJ1-2; V: TRBV4-1
DNA: TGCGCCAGCAGCCCGATGGGTGGCGGGGAGCTGTTTTTT; CDR3: CASSPMGGGELFF; D: .; size: .; J: TRBJ2-2; V: TRBV5-1
DNA: TGTGCCAGCAGCTTAGTCACGGGCACCTACGAAGCTTTCTTT; CDR3: CASSLVTGTYEAFF; D: .; size: .; J: TRBJ1-1; V: TRBV7-2
DNA: TGCGCCAGCAGCTTGATCGGGCCGTGGGAAGGGTATGGCTACACCTTC; CDR3: CASSLIGPWEGYGYTF; D: .; size: .; J: TRBJ1-2; V: TRBV5-1
DNA: TGCGCCAGCAGCTACTCCGGACAGGGGGCTTACAATGAGCAGTTCTTC; CDR3: CASSYSGQGAYNEQFF; D: TRBD1; size: .; J: TRBJ2-1; V: TRBV5-1
DNA: TGTGCCAGCAGCCCCCGTAGTGACAGGACTAGCGGGCGCTACACAGATACGCAGTATTTT; CDR3: CASSPRSDRTSGRYTDTQYF; D: TRBD2; size: .; J: TRBJ2-3; V: TRBV9
DNA: TGTGCCAGTAGTATTGGATGGGGCCAGGGTGGCTACACCTTC; CDR3: CASSIGWGQGGYTF; D: .; size: .; J: TRBJ1-2; V: TRBV19
DNA: TGTGCCAGCGCCCGACAGGGACCCACTGAAGCTTTCTTT; CDR3: CASARQGPTEAFF; D: TRBD1; size: .; J: TRBJ1-1; V: TRBV4-2
DNA: TGTGCCAGTAGTATTAAGGGTTTGGCAGGGGAGAACAATCAGCCCCAGCATTTT; CDR3: CASSIKGLAGENNQPQHF; D: .; size: .; J: TRBJ1-5; V: TRBV19
DNA: TGTGCCAGTAGTATCACAGGGGGCGTCTACGAGCAGTACTTC; CDR3: CASSITGGVYEQYF; D: TRBD1; size: .; J: TRBJ2-7; V: TRBV19
DNA: TGTGCCAGCAGCCGCGACAGGTACGCGGGGCAGTTCTTC; CDR3: CASSRDRYAGQFF; D: .; size: .; J: TRBJ2-1; V: TRBV5-4
DNA: TGTGCCAGCAGTACCAACACCGGGGAGCTGTTTTTT; CDR3: CASSTNTGELFF; D: .; size: .; J: TRBJ2-2; V: TRBV28